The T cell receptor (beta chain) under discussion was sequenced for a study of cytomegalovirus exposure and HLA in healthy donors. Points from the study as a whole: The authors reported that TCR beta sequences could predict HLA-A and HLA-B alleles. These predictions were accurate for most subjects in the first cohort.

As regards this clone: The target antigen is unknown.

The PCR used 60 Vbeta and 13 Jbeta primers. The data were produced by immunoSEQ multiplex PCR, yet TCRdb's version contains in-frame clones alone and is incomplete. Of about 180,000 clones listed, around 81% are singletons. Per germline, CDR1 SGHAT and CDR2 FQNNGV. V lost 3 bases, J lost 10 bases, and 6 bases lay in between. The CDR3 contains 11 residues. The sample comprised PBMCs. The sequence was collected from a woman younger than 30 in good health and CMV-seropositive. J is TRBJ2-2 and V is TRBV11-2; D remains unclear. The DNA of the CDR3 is TGTGCCAGCAGCTTGGTAGCGGAGCTGTTTTTT. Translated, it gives CASSLVAELFF.